A single sample gave rise to the 9 T cell receptor beta chains below, sequenced in a study of lymphopenia after photon versus proton radiotherapy. Clones were sequenced by immunoSEQ multiplex PCR, and TCRdb holds only the in-frame ones, with some missing. The profile shows about 70,000 clones, over 70% of them singletons. The specimen was peripheral blood, collected from a patient treated with proton-based radiotherapy. The origin of the receptors is an elderly man with esophageal cancer.

The chain links TRBV5-1 to TRBJ2-1, with D possibly matching TRBD2 (6 bases). The CDR3 sequence is 16 residues long. Germline V CDR1 and CDR2: SGHRS, YFSETQ. The V end was cut by 4 bases, the J end by 8 bases, with 22 bases between. The CDR3 is CASSAGTRGSLDEQFF. The CDR3 bases are TGCGCCAGCAGCGCCGGGACTCGGGGGAGTCTCGATGAGCAGTTCTTC.

The chain has TRBV7-2 and TRBJ2-3; unclear D gene. The CDR3 sequence is 13 residues long. CDR1 and CDR2 from the germline V gene are SGHTA and FQGNSA. V shed 2 bases and J shed 4 bases, with 7 bases lying between them. The CDR3: CASSLYPPDTQYF. In DNA form, the CDR3 reads TGTGCCAGCAGCTTATACCCTCCAGATACGCAGTATTTT.

The genes are TRBV7-4 and TRBJ2-7, with 11 bases that match TRBD2. Unmatched junction bases numbered 5, after V lost 4 bases and J lost 0 bases. Per the germline V gene, CDR1 is SGHVT and CDR2 is SQSDAQ. The length of the CDR3 is 16 residues. CDR3 in amino acids: CASSSKGTSGSYEQYF. Written as DNA, the CDR3 is TGTGCCAGCAGCTCCAAAGGGACTAGCGGCTCCTACGAGCAGTACTTC.

This clone was counted once. The chain has TRBV4-2 and TRBJ1-6, with D uncertain. V lost 0 bases to trimming and J lost 13 bases, with 13 bases between them. This CDR3 contains 14 residues. Germline CDR1 and CDR2: LGHNA and YNFKEQ. CDR3 nucleotide sequence: TGTGCCAGCAGCCAAGATAGAGGGTCGGCGCCCCTCCACTTT. Translated, it gives CASSQDRGSAPLHF.

The V call is TRBV5-3, the J call TRBJ1-5; tentative D call: TRBD1 (5 bases). TRBV5-3 is treated as an ORF (open reading frame) with a function not yet certain. This CDR3 has 15 amino acids. V was shortened by 0 bases and J by 6 bases, with 13 bases between the two germline ends. The DNA of the CDR3 is TGTGCCAGAAGCTTGGTGCAGGGTGATACTCAGCCCCAGCATTTT. Translated, it gives CARSLVQGDTQPQHF.

The count of this clone is one. The V call is TRBV7-9, the J call TRBJ2-7, with a weak D call TRBD2 (6 bases). The germline CDR1 and CDR2 sequences are SEHNR and FQNEAQ (reference sequence). V was cut by 1 base and J by 2 bases, with 18 bases left in between. The CDR3 is 17 amino acids. CDR3 sequence: CASSLGLVNSGPYEQYF. The CDR3 DNA is TGTGCCAGCAGCTTAGGATTGGTGAATAGCGGCCCCTACGAGCAGTACTTC.

The rearrangement joins TRBV7-2 to TRBJ2-2; 7 bases line up with TRBD2. The CDR3 contains 15 residues. V trimming: 2 bases; J trimming: 3 bases; junction bases outside the gene matches: 3. CDR1 and CDR2 (germline): SGHTA, FQGNSA. This chain's CDR3 is CASSLNGGDTGELFF. The CDR3 DNA is TGTGCCAGCAGCTTAAATGGGGGGGACACCGGGGAGCTGTTTTTT.

CDR3 coding DNA: TGCGCCAGCAGCCAAGACACCTTATCCCCCTACAATGAGCAGTTCTTC. Protein sequence: CASSQDTLSPYNEQFF. The chain links TRBV4-1 to TRBJ2-1, with D unresolved. Germline V gives CDR1 MGHRA, CDR2 YSYEKL. The V end lost 0 bases, the J end lost 2 bases, and 11 bases lay between the germline ends. The CDR3 spans 16 residues.

This rearrangement joins TRBV5-4 to TRBJ1-1; 8 bases agree with TRBD1. This CDR3 comprises 14 residues. Looked up from germline, CDR1 is SGHNT and CDR2 is YYREEE (reference sequence). The junction had 9 bases not matched to a gene; V was cut back by 5 bases and J by 6 bases. The CDR3 DNA is TGTGCCAGCAGAGGGGGGGACAGGAGCCCTGAAGCTTTCTTT. This encodes CASRGGDRSPEAFF. Looking up the rest from reference TRBV5-4 and TRBJ1-1 gives the full variable domain: ETGVTQSPTHLIKTRGQQVTLRCSSQSGHNTVSWYQQALGQGPQFIFQYYREEENGRGNFPPRFSGLQFPNYSSELNVNALELDDSALYLCASRGGDRSPEAFFGQGTRLTVV.